This entry features one T cell receptor beta chain sequence. Only in-frame clones appear in the TCRdb table, and some are missing; sequencing was by immunoSEQ multiplex PCR. The sample has about 500,000 clones; about 88% are singletons. Treatment noted: around 19 received Ad26.COV2.S at low or high dose, single or two shots; about 5 received placebo; per-sample allocation not given. Sampling occurred on day 63 after the first vaccine or placebo injection. V dropped 0 bases and J dropped 0 bases, with 8 bases sitting between them. This CDR3 has 15 residues. Germline V gives CDR1 MNHEY, CDR2 SVGAGI. These data are taken from a study of Ad26.COV2.S vaccination and SARS-CoV-2 variants. Across the study: Within the COV1001 Ad26.COV2.S trial arm, the donor was enrolled. Ad26.COV2.S shots went into the muscle once or twice, 56 days apart.

The sequence derives from a person aged 18-60 years who received the Ad26.COV2.S COVID-19 vaccine or a placebo. The chain joins TRBV6-5 to TRBJ1-1, with unresolved D. Sequenced material: peripheral blood, taken in a trial of Ad26.COV2.S vaccine versus placebo. CDR3: CASSYSATLNTEAFF. The CDR3 nucleotides read TGTGCCAGCAGTTACTCGGCAACCTTGAACACTGAAGCTTTCTTT.